The 9 T cell receptor beta chains in this list originate from one sample, sequenced in a study of control samples from healthy donors and cancer patients. Assay used: immunoSEQ multiplex PCR; TCRdb lists only in-frame clones, some missing. In the table there are about 110,000 clones, 70% to 90% of which are singletons. Sequencing was performed on PBMCs. The source of these receptors is a woman in her sixties or seventies with lung cancer.

This clone was observed a handful of times. This sequence joins TRBV5-4 and TRBJ2-1; 10 positions agree with TRBD1. With 3 bases clipped from V and 7 bases from J, the junction kept 4 bases outside the gene matches. The CDR3 contains 14 residues. Germline V lookup: CDR1 SGHNT, CDR2 YYREEE (reference sequence). The CDR3 spells CASSSPGQGNEQFF. The CDR3 nucleotides are TGTGCCAGCAGCTCCCCGGGACAGGGGAATGAGCAGTTCTTC.

The chain recombines TRBV19 with TRBJ1-1; D gene uncertain. The germline CDR1 and CDR2 sequences are LNHDA and SQIVND (reference sequence). CDR3 length equals 12 residues. Deletions cut 3 bases from V and 9 bases from J, with 11 bases between. The CDR3 region has the DNA TGTGCCAGTAGTATTCGGGGTGTTAAAGCTTTCTTT. This gives the protein CASSIRGVKAFF. Full variable domain (remainder filled in from reference TRBV19 and TRBJ1-1): DGGITQSPKYLFRKEGQNVTLSCEQNLNHDAMYWYRQDPGQGLRLIYYSQIVNDFQKGDIAEGYSVSREKKESFPLTVTSAQKNPTAFYLCASSIRGVKAFFGQGTRLTVV.

The CDR3 sequence: CATQQGGSYEQYF. The CDR3 bases are TGTGCCACCCAGCAGGGAGGATCCTACGAGCAGTACTTC. The V gene is TRBV12-3 or TRBV12-4, the J gene TRBJ2-7; D possibly corresponds to TRBD2 (6 bases). V lost 10 bases, J lost 1 base, and 14 bases lay in between. CDR3 length: 13 amino acids.

This chain joins TRBV11-3 and TRBJ1-1; D remains unclear. Deletions cut 2 bases from V and 2 bases from J, with 12 bases between. The CDR3 is 15 amino acids. From germline, CDR1 is SGHNT and CDR2 YENEEA. The chain's CDR3 is CASSLPTGSNTEAFF. The CDR3 nucleotides are TGTGCCAGCAGCTTACCGACCGGATCTAACACTGAAGCTTTCTTT.

The chain couples TRBV5-1 to TRBJ1-4; 9 bases agree with TRBD1. The length of the CDR3 is 15 residues. Germline CDR1 is SGHRS and CDR2 is YFSETQ. V was pared by 4 bases and J by 7 bases, with 8 bases of the junction left unmatched. The CDR3: CASSMGQGGIEKLFF. CDR3 in DNA: TGCGCCAGCAGCATGGGACAGGGCGGGATTGAAAAACTGTTTTTT.

CDR3 region: CASSLTGSEAFF. As DNA, the CDR3 is TGTGCCAGCAGCTTGACAGGGTCTGAAGCTTTCTTT. The chain couples TRBV3-1 (or the pseudogene TRBV3-2) to TRBJ1-1; 7 bases align to TRBD1. Trimming cost V 5 bases and J 6 bases; bases outside gene matches: 3. In germline, CDR1 is LGHDT, CDR2 YNNKEL (reference sequence). The CDR3 length is 12 residues.

The J gene is TRBJ1-5, the V gene TRBV6-5; 9 bases are shared with TRBD1. The CDR3 totals 14 residues. The V and J ends lost 5 bases and 5 bases, in that order; junction bases with no gene match: 4. The germline CDR1 and CDR2 sequences are MNHEY and SVGAGI. CDR3 sequence (DNA): TGTGCCAGCAGTACACGGACAGGGGATCAGCCCCAGCATTTT. It is translated as CASSTRTGDQPQHF.

The chain combines TRBV28 with TRBJ2-4; no firm D call. Germline V lookup: CDR1 MDHEN, CDR2 SYDVKM. V lost 6 bases and J lost 1, with 16 bases in between. The CDR3 consists of 16 residues. CDR3 nucleotide sequence: TGTGCCAGCAGCCCTCCAATGAATCGGGCCAAAAACATTCAGTACTTC. This gives the protein CASSPPMNRAKNIQYF.

The CDR3 coding sequence is TGCGCCAGCAGCCTAACCCAAGGGACAGGGCAAGAGACCCAGTACTTC. It is translated as CASSLTQGTGQETQYF. This chain links TRBV5-1 with TRBJ2-5, with 9 positions matching TRBD1. V lost 4 bases, J lost 2 bases, and 9 bases stayed unmatched. CDR1 is SGHRS and CDR2 is YFSETQ in the germline V gene. CDR3 length: 16 residues.